Below are 9 T cell receptor beta chains sequenced from a single sample in a study of identical twins (dated by TCRdb to the mid-2010s). The library was produced with 5' RACE. Data came from an Illumina HiSeq 2000. TCRdb took the public reads, trimmed them with fastp at Q25, ran MiXCR for clone calling and kept in-frame beta chains. Identical CDR3 proteins give one entry, which carries the most common genes and DNA. Recorded for this sample are 210,000 or so distinct CDR3 sequences; 15% of them occurred a single time. Of the sample, 40% falls within the top ten clones. These data were also filed under a second study, of T cells expressing NK-cell markers.

The sequencing sample was made of CD8+ T cells sorted from blood. These receptors all stem from a young woman in good health.

The chain employs TRBV12-5 and TRBJ2-5; a possible D gene is TRBD2 (5 bases). The CDR3 runs 12 residues. The germline V gene encodes CDR1 LGHNT and CDR2 FRNRAP. V lost 7 bases, J lost 3 bases, and 9 bases lay in between. The chain's CDR3 is CASASGKETQYF. CDR3 in DNA: TGTGCTAGTGCCTCGGGGAAAGAGACCCAGTACTTC.

The J gene is TRBJ2-2, the V gene TRBV11-3; a weak D match, TRBD2 (6 bases). Germline lookup yields CDR1 SGHNT and CDR2 YENEEA. CDR3 length: 16 residues. Trimming shortened V by 5 bases and J by 2 bases, and 15 bases separated the two germline ends. DNA of the CDR3: TGTGCCAGCAGCCACTCTAGCGACTTCAACACCGGGGAGCTGTTTTTT. This gives the protein CASSHSSDFNTGELFF.

The chain is built from TRBV27 and TRBJ2-1; 8 bases fit TRBD2. The CDR3 length is 13 residues. Germline V CDR1 and CDR2: MNHEY, SMNVEV (reference sequence). Trimming removed 6 bases from V and 7 bases from J; junction bases left unmatched: 5. Written as DNA, the CDR3 is TGTGCCAGCAGCCGGGAGGGGTGGAATGAGCAGTTCTTC. Encoded protein: CASSREGWNEQFF.

This rearrangement joins TRBV25-1 to TRBJ1-1; D ambiguous. The CDR3 consists of 13 residues. V lost 5 bases and J 4 bases, leaving 11 bases between the germline ends. Germline loops: CDR1 MGHDK, CDR2 SYGVNS. The CDR3 DNA is TGTGCCAGCAGTCGGCAGTCGTCCACTGAAGCTTTCTTT. This encodes CASSRQSSTEAFF. The complete variable domain, with remaining parts taken from reference TRBV25-1 and TRBJ1-1, reads EADIYQTPRYLVIGTGKKITLECSQTMGHDKMYWYQQDPGMELHLIHYSYGVNSTEKGDLSSESTVSRIRTEHFPLTLESARPSHTSQYLCASSRQSSTEAFFGQGTRLTVV.

This clonotype came up a few times. The V call is TRBV20-1, the J call TRBJ2-1; D call uncertain. Trimming pared 1 base from V and 9 bases from J, leaving 4 bases between. CDR1 and CDR2 from the germline V gene are DFQATT and SNEGSKA (reference sequence). This CDR3 comprises 10 residues. CDR3 DNA: TGCAGTGCTAGAGGCAGTGAGCAGTTCTTC. It encodes CSARGSEQFF.

This clonotype was seen more than once but under ten times. The chain uses TRBV4-3 and TRBJ2-1, with 7 bases that match TRBD2. CDR1 is LGHNA, CDR2 YSLEER, per germline. This CDR3 is 17 amino acids long. V lost 0 bases and J lost 4; bases outside the gene matches: 9. For the CDR3, the DNA is TGCGCCAGCAGCCAAGATCATGCGGGAGTTATGTACAATGAGCAGTTCTTC. It yields the protein CASSQDHAGVMYNEQFF.

This clonotype has a handful of counts. V and J are TRBV10-1 and TRBJ1-1; 10 nucleotides match TRBD1. Germline-derived CDR1 and CDR2 are WNHNN and SYGVQD (reference sequence). This CDR3 comprises 15 residues. V gave up 6 bases and J gave up 5 bases; unmatched junction bases: 9. The CDR3 is CASRAQDRGGTEAFF. CDR3 bases: TGCGCCAGCAGAGCCCAGGACAGGGGGGGAACTGAAGCTTTCTTT.

This clonotype showed up many times. V and J are TRBV6-1 and TRBJ1-6, with D perhaps TRBD1 (5 bases). Trimming removed 6 bases at V and 7 bases at J, with 16 bases between. In germline, CDR1 is MNHNS, CDR2 SASEGT. The CDR3 contains 15 residues. The CDR3 DNA follows: TGTGCCAGCAGCCGAACCCAGGGAAGGAATTCACCCCTCCACTTT. Amino acids: CASSRTQGRNSPLHF.

The genes are TRBV28 and TRBJ2-7; D is possibly TRBD1 or TRBD2 (5 bases each). Per the germline V gene, CDR1 is MDHEN and CDR2 is SYDVKM. Trimming removed 11 bases from V and 3 bases from J, with 17 bases in between. The length of the CDR3 is 13 residues. The CDR3 sequence is CAGSRDGFYEQYF. The CDR3 coding sequence is TGTGCCGGATCCCGGGACGGATTCTACGAGCAGTACTTC.